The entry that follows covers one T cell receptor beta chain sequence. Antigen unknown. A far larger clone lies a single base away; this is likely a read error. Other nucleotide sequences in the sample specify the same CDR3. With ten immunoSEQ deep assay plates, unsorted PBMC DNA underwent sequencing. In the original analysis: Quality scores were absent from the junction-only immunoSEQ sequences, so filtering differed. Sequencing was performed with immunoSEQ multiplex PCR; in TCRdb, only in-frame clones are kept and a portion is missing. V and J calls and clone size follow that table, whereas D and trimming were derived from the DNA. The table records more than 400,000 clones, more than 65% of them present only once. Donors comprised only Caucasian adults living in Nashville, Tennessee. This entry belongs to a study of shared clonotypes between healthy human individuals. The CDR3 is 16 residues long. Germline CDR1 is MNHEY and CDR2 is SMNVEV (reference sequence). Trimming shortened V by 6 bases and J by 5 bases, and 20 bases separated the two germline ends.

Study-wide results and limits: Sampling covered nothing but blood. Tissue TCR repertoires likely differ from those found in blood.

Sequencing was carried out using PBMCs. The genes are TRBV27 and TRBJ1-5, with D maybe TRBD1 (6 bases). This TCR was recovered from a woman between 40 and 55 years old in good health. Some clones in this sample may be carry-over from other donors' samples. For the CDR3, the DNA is TGTGCCAGCAGCTCCTTGCGTACAGGGCGGTATCAGCCCCAGCATTTT. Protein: CASSSLRTGRYQPQHF.